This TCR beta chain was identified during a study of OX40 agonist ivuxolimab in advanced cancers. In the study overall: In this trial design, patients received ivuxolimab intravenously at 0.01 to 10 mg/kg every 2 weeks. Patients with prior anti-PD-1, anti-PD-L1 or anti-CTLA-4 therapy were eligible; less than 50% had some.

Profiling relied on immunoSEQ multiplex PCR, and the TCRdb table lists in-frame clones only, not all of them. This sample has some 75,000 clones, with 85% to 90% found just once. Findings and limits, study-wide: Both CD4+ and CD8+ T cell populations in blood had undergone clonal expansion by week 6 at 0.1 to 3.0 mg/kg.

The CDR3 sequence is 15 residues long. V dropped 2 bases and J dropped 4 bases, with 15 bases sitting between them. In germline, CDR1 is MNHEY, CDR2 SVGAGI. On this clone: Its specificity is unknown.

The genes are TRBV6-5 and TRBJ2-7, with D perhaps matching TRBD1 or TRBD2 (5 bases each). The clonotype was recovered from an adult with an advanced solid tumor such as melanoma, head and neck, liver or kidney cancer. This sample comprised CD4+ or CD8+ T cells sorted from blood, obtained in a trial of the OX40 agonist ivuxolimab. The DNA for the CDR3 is TGTGCCAGCAGTTACAGACAGACCCGGGATTACGAGCAGTACTTC. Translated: CASSYRQTRDYEQYF.